The rows below give T cell receptor beta chains drawn from one sample of a study of blood T cell repertoires in COVID-19. Measured with immunoSEQ multiplex PCR; TCRdb has only the in-frame clones, and not every one. The sample lists fewer than 250,000 clones, 89% occurring once. The sample comprised peripheral blood. The source is a man aged 60 to 69 who had recovered from COVID-19. CDR3s include the opening cysteine and the closing phenylalanine or tryptophan.

>TRBV7-2|TRBJ1-1
CASSLYRLNTEAFF
>TRBV28|TRBJ1-1
CASSGRGDTEAFF
>TRBV27|TRBJ1-5
CASSPSGRGAHQPQHF
>TRBV27|TRBJ1-1
CASSLRQGARYTEAFF
>TRBV19|TRBJ1-2
CASSIGAGQDFYGYTF
>TRBV2|TRBJ2-1
CASSQSGGRGEQFF
>TRBV3-1/TRBV3-2|TRBJ1-2
CASSPPASQGNYGYTF
>TRBV7-9|TRBJ1-5
CASSFGTENQPQHF
>TRBV18|TRBJ1-6
CASSPEQGVSPLHF
>TRBV27|TRBJ2-7
CASSPGQGFEQYF
>TRBV5-1|TRBJ2-3
CASSYSGTSTDTQYF
>TRBV6-6|TRBJ2-1
CASRPSGGAGNEQFF
>TRBV9|TRBJ1-2
CASSVRQGAGYTF
>TRBV7-2|TRBJ2-7
CSTRLAGPEQYF
>TRBV24-1|TRBJ1-5
CSRQPLGPQHF
>TRBV13|TRBJ2-7
CASSLGGMLARYEQYF
>TRBV27|TRBJ2-1
CASSLGQGGNEQFF
>TRBV5-4|TRBJ2-2
CASSFPTGDTGELFF
>TRBV27|TRBJ2-2
CASRRRTGDTGELFF
>TRBV5-6|TRBJ2-7
CASSASGKIYEQYF
>TRBV29-1|TRBJ2-5
CSAGGIAGGQETQYF
>TRBV10-2|TRBJ2-2
CASSVTVGELFF
>TRBV7-2|TRBJ2-3
CASSLEGGSDTQYF
>TRBV5-5|TRBJ2-5
CASNEQGRKETQYF
>TRBV4-2|TRBJ2-3
CASSQDSGTGGLEDTQYF
>TRBV6-1|TRBJ2-1
CASSEVTSGNNEQFF
>TRBV5-1|TRBJ2-2
CASSHGLAVNTGELFF
>TRBV9|TRBJ2-2
CASSFLTGRDTGELFF
>TRBV6-1|TRBJ2-2
CASSEARTGTTGELFF